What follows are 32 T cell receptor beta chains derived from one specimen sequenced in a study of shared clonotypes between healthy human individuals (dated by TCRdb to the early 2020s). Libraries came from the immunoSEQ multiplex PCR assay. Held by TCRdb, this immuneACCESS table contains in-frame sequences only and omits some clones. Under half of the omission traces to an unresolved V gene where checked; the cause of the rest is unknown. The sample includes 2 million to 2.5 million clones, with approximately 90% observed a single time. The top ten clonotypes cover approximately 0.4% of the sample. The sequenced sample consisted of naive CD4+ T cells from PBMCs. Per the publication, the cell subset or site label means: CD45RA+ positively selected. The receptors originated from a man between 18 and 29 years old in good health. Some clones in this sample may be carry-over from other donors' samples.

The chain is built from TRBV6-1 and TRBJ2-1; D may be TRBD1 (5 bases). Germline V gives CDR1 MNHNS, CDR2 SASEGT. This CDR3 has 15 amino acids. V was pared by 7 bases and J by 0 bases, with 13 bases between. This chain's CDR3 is CASNDGAVSYNEQFF. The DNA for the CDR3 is TGTGCCAGCAATGATGGGGCAGTCTCCTACAATGAGCAGTTCTTC.

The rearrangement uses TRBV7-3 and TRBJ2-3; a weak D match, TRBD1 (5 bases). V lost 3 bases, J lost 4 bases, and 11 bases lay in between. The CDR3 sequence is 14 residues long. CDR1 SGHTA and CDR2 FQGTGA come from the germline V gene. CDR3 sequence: CASSFWGRPDTQYF. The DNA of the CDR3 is TGTGCCAGCAGCTTTTGGGGCCGGCCAGATACGCAGTATTTT.

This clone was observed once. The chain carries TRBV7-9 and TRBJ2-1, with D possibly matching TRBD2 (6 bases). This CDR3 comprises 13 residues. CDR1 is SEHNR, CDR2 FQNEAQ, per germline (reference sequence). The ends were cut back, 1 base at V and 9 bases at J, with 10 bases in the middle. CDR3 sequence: CASSLGGRTEQFF. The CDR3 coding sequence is TGTGCCAGCAGCTTAGGGGGGAGGACTGAGCAGTTCTTC.

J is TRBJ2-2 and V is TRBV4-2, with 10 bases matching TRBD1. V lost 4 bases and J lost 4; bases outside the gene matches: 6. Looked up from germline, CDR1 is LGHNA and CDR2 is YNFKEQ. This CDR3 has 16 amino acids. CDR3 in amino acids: CASSRGTGAGTGELFF. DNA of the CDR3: TGTGCCAGCAGCCGAGGGACAGGGGCGGGCACCGGGGAGCTGTTTTTT.

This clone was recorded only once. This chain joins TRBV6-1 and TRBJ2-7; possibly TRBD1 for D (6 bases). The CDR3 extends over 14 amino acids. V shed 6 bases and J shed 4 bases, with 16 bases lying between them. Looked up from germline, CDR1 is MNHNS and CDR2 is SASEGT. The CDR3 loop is CASSLQGFRYEQYF. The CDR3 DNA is TGTGCCAGCAGCCTTCAGGGGTTCCGGTACGAGCAGTACTTC.

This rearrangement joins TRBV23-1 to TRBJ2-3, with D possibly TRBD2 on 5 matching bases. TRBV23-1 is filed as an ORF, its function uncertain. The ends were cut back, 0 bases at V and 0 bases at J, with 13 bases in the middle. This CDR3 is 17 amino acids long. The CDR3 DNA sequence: TGCGCCAGCAGTCAATCGGACTCCTATCTTAGCACAGATACGCAGTATTTT. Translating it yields CASSQSDSYLSTDTQYF.

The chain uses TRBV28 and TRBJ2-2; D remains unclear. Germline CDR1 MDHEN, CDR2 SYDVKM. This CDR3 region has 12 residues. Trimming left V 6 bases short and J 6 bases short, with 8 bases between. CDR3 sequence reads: CASRPLAGELFF. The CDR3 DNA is TGTGCCAGCAGGCCCCTAGCCGGGGAGCTGTTTTTT. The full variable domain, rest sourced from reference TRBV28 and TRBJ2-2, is DVKVTQSSRYLVKRTGEKVFLECVQDMDHENMFWYRQDPGLGLRLIYFSYDVKMKEKGDIPEGYSVSREKKERFSLILESASTNQTSMYLCASRPLAGELFFGEGSRLTVL.

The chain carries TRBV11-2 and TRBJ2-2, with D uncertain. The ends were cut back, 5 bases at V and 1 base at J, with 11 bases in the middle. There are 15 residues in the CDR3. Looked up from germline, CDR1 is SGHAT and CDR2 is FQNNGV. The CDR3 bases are TGTGCCAGCAGCCCCAGGTGGGGGAACACCGGGGAGCTGTTTTTT. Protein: CASSPRWGNTGELFF.

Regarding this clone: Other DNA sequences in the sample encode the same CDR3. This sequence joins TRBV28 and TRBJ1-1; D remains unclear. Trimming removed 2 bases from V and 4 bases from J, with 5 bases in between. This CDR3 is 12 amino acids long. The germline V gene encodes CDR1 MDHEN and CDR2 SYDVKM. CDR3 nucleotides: TGTGCCAGCAGTTTAGCCGGCACTGAAGCTTTCTTT. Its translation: CASSLAGTEAFF.

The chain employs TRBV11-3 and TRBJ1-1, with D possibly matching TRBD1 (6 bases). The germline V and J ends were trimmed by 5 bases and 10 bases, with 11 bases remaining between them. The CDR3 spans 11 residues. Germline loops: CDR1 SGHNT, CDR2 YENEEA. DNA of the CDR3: TGTGCCAGCAGCCCTAGGGGGGGAGCTTTCTTT. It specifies CASSPRGGAFF.

CDR3: CARSLSAQEEKLFF. CDR3 nucleotides: TGTGCCAGAAGCTTGTCAGCCCAGGAAGAAAAACTGTTTTTT. The V gene is TRBV5-3, the J gene TRBJ1-4; D remains ambiguous. TRBV5-3 is recorded as an ORF, its role being uncertain. V lost 1 base, J lost 8 bases, and 12 bases lay in between. The CDR3 is 14 amino acids.

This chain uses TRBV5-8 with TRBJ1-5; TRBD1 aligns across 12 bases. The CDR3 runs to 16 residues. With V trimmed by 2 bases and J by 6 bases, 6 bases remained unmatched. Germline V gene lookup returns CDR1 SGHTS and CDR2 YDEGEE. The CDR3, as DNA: TGTGCCAGCAGCTTAGGGACAGGGGGCGCGAGTCAGCCCCAGCATTTT. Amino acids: CASSLGTGGASQPQHF.

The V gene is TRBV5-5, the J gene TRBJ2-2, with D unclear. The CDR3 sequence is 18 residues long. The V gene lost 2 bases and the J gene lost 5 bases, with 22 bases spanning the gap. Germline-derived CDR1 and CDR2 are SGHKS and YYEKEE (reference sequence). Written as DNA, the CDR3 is TGTGCCAGCAGCTTACCATTCCTACTTAAAACCTTGACCGGGGAGCTGTTTTTT. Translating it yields CASSLPFLLKTLTGELFF.

The chain's CDR3 is CASSEEAGDWETQYF. The DNA of the CDR3 is TGTGCCAGCAGTGAAGAAGCGGGAGATTGGGAGACCCAGTACTTC. The chain has TRBV2 and TRBJ2-5; 8 nucleotides agree with TRBD2. Germline CDR1 is SNHLY and CDR2 is FYNNEI. The CDR3 length is 15 residues. Trimming removed 1 base from V and 5 bases from J; junction bases left unmatched: 6.

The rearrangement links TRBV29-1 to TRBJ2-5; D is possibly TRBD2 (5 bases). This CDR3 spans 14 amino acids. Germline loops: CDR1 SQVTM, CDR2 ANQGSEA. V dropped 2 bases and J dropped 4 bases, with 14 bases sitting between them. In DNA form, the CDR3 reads TGCAGCGTTGAAAAGCGGTGGATAGGAGAGACCCAGTACTTC. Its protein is CSVEKRWIGETQYF.

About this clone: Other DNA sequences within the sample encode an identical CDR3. The CDR3 loop is CASSWDRNQPQHF. CDR3 nucleotide sequence: TGTGCCAGCAGCTGGGACAGGAATCAGCCCCAGCATTTT. V is TRBV6-6 and J is TRBJ1-5; TRBD1 aligns across 8 bases. Germline CDR1 reads MNHNY; CDR2 reads SVGAGI (reference sequence). V was pared by 6 bases and J by 4 bases, with 2 bases of the junction left unmatched. CDR3 length equals 13 residues.

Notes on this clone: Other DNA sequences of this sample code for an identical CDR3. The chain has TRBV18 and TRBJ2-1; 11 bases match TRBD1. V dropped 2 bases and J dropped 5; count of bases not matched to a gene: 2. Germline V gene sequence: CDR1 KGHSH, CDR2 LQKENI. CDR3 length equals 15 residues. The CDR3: CASSPGQGANNEQFF. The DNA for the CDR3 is TGTGCCAGCTCACCAGGACAGGGGGCCAACAATGAGCAGTTCTTC.

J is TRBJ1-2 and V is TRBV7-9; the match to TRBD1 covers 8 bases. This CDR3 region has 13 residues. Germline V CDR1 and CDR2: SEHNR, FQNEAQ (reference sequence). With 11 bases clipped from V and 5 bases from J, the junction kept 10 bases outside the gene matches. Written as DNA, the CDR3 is TGTGCCGGTAGGACAGGGCGTGATTATGGCTACACCTTC. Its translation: CAGRTGRDYGYTF. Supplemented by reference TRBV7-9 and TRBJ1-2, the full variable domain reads DTGVSQNPRHKITKRGQNVTFRCDPISEHNRLYWYRQTLGQGPEFLTYFQNEAQLEKSRLLSDRFSAERPKGSFSTLEIQRTEQGDSAMYLCAGRTGRDYGYTFGSGTRLTVV.

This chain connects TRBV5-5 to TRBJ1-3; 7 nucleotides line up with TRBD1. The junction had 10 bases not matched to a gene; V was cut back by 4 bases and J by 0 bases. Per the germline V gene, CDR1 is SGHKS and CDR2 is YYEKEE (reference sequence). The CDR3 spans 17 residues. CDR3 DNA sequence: TGTGCCAGCAGCGGGATTACGGACAGGTCCTCTGGAAACACCATATATTTT. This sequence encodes CASSGITDRSSGNTIYF.

The chain's CDR3 is CASRRQTARTDTQYF. Written as DNA, the CDR3 is TGCGCCAGCAGGAGACAGACGGCCCGCACAGATACGCAGTATTTT. The gene calls are TRBV5-1 and TRBJ2-3, with a possible D match to TRBD1 (5 bases). The CDR3 length is 15 residues. V dropped 5 bases and J dropped 1 base, with 14 bases sitting between them. CDR1 and CDR2 (germline): SGHRS, YFSETQ.

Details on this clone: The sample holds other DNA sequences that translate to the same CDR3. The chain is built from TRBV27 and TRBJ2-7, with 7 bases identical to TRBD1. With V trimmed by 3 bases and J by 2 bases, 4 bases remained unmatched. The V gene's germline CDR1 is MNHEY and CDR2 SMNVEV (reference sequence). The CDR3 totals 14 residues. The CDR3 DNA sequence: TGTGCCAGCAGTTTTCGACAGGGTCCCTACGAGCAGTACTTC. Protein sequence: CASSFRQGPYEQYF.

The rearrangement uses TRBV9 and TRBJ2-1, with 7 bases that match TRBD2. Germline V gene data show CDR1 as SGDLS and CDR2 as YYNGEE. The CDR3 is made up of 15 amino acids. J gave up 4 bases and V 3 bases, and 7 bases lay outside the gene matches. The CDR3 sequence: CASSGGGSPYNEQFF. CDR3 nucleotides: TGTGCCAGCAGCGGCGGCGGGAGTCCATACAATGAGCAGTTCTTC.

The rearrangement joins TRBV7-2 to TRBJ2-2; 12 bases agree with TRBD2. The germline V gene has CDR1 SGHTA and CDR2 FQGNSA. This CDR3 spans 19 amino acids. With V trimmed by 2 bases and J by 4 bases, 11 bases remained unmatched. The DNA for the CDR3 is TGTGCCAGCAGCTTAAGCAGGACTAGCGGGGAGTGGGGCACCGGGGAGCTGTTTTTT. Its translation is CASSLSRTSGEWGTGELFF.

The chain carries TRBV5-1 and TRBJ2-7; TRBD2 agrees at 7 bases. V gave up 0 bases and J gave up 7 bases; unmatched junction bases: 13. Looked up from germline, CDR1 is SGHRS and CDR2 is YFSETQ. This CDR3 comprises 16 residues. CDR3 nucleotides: TGCGCCAGCAGCTTGGAAGGCGGGAGTGGACGGGGGGAGCAGTACTTC. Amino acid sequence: CASSLEGGSGRGEQYF.

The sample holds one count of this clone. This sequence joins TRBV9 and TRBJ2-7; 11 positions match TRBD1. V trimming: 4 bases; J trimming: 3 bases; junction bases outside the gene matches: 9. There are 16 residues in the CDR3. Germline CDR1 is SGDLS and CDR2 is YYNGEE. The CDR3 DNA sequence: TGTGCCAGCAGCACCCAAGGACAGGGGGCGCTCTACGAGCAGTACTTC. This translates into CASSTQGQGALYEQYF.

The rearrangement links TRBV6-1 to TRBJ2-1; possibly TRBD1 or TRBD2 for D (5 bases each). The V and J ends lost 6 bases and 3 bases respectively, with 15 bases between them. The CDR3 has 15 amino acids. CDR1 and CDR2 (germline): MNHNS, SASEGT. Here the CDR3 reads CASRPSVGDYNEQFF. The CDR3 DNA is TGTGCCAGCAGGCCCAGTGTGGGGGACTACAATGAGCAGTTCTTC.

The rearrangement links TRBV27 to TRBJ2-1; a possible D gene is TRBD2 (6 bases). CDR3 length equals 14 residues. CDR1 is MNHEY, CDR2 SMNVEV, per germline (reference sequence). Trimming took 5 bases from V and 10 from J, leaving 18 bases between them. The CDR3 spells CASSPHSGVLEQFF. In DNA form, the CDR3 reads TGTGCCAGCAGTCCCCACTCGGGGGTACTGGAGCAGTTCTTC.

CDR3 sequence: CASSYSNGGYTF. CDR3 bases: TGTGCCAGCAGTTACTCGAATGGTGGCTACACCTTC. The V and J genes are TRBV6-6 and TRBJ1-2; D gene uncertain. Germline assignment: CDR1 MNHNY and CDR2 SVGAGI (reference sequence). The CDR3 has 12 amino acids. V shed 0 bases and J shed 7 bases, with 6 bases lying between them.

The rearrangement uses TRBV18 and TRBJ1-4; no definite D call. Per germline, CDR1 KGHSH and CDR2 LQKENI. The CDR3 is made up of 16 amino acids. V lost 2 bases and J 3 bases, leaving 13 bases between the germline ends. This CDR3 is CASSPVTRPSNEKLFF. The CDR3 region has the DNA TGTGCCAGCTCACCAGTTACGCGACCTTCTAATGAAAAACTGTTTTTT.

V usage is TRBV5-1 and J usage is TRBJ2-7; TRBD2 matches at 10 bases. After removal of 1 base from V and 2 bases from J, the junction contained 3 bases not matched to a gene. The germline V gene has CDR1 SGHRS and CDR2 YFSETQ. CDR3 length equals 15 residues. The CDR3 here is CASSLSSGSPYEQYF. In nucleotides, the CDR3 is TGCGCCAGCAGCTTGTCTAGCGGGAGTCCCTACGAGCAGTACTTC.

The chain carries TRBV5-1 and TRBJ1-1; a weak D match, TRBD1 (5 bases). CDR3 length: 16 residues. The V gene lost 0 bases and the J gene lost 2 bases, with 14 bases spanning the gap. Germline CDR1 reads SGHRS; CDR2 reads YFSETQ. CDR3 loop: CASSLGQGNSNTEAFF. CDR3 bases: TGCGCCAGCAGCTTGGGTCAGGGCAATTCCAACACTGAAGCTTTCTTT.

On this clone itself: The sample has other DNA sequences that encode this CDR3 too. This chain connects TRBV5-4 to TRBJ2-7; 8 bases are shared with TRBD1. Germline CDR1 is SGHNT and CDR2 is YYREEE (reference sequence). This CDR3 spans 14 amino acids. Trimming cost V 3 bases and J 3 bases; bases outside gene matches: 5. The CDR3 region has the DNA TGTGCCAGCAGCTCTGGACAGGGTCTCTACGAGCAGTACTTC. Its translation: CASSSGQGLYEQYF.